This is a list of T cell receptor beta chains from one sample in a study of response to subunit inactivated influenza vaccine. One entry per CDR3 protein results from TCRdb running MiXCR on the RT-PCR reads. The data contain about 700,000 distinct CDR3 sequences, approximately 15% of them singletons. The sample in question was PBMCs from blood, obtained 11 to 12 days after vaccination. The receptors shown here come from a man aged 45-60 years who received an inactivated influenza vaccine. The CDR3 runs from the conserved cysteine through the conserved F or W. The order of the fields is clone size, J gene, V gene, D gene, CDR3 DNA, CDR3 protein. A D gene is named only where the DNA matches it firmly. Only some rows state a clone size, as once, few, many or a class for expanded clones.

clone size: .; J gene: TRBJ2-5; V gene: TRBV5-4; D gene: .; CDR3 DNA: TGTGCCAGCAGCTTGGACCCCCAAGAGACCCAGTACTTC; CDR3 protein: CASSLDPQETQYF
clone size: .; J gene: TRBJ2-4; V gene: TRBV2; D gene: TRBD1; CDR3 DNA: TGTGCCAGCAGTGAGGGGGACAGGGGAGGGCACTTC; CDR3 protein: CASSEGDRGGHF
clone size: .; J gene: TRBJ2-2; V gene: TRBV5-8; D gene: .; CDR3 DNA: TGTGCCAGCAGCTTGAACTTCGGGAACACCGGGGAGCTGTTTTTT; CDR3 protein: CASSLNFGNTGELFF
clone size: .; J gene: TRBJ2-7; V gene: TRBV7-2; D gene: TRBD2; CDR3 DNA: TGTGCCAGCAGAGAGACTAGCGGGGGGCCGTACGAGCAGTACTTC; CDR3 protein: CASRETSGGPYEQYF
clone size: .; J gene: TRBJ2-2; V gene: TRBV7-2; D gene: TRBD1; CDR3 DNA: TGTGCCAGCAGCTTAGCCCAGGGGGCGAACACCGGGGAGCTGTTTTTT; CDR3 protein: CASSLAQGANTGELFF
clone size: .; J gene: TRBJ2-1; V gene: TRBV30; D gene: .; CDR3 DNA: TGTGCCGGAGGACCCAGAGTGGCTGAGCAGTTCTTC; CDR3 protein: CAGGPRVAEQFF
clone size: .; J gene: TRBJ2-3; V gene: TRBV28; D gene: .; CDR3 DNA: TGTGCCAGCAGTTTACTGGGGAGTCGGTCAGATACGCAGTATTTT; CDR3 protein: CASSLLGSRSDTQYF
clone size: many; J gene: TRBJ2-7; V gene: TRBV7-2; D gene: TRBD2; CDR3 DNA: TGTGCCAGCAGCTTTGGTAGCGGGAGGTCCTACGAGCAGTACTTC; CDR3 protein: CASSFGSGRSYEQYF
clone size: .; J gene: TRBJ2-3; V gene: TRBV9; D gene: TRBD2; CDR3 DNA: TGTGCCAGCAGCGTAGATGGGGGAGGGCCATCTGATACGCAGTATTTT; CDR3 protein: CASSVDGGGPSDTQYF
clone size: .; J gene: TRBJ2-5; V gene: TRBV5-1; D gene: TRBD2; CDR3 DNA: TGCGCCAGCAGCTTGGACCTAGCGGGAGGCGAGACCCAGTACTTC; CDR3 protein: CASSLDLAGGETQYF